One and the same sample provided the 9 T cell receptor beta chains below, sequenced in a study of blood T cell repertoires in COVID-19. The assay was immunoSEQ multiplex PCR, and TCRdb's table has in-frame clones only and misses some. The sample consists of under 100,000 clones, roughly 86% of them appearing once. Material: peripheral blood. The receptors were sampled from a human donor in a cohort sampled during active COVID-19.

The rearrangement uses TRBV5-5 and TRBJ1-4; D ambiguous. This CDR3 contains 14 residues. Germline CDR1 SGHKS, CDR2 YYEKEE (reference sequence). The ends were cut back, 4 bases at V and 0 bases at J, with 7 bases in the middle. The CDR3 loop reads CASSTGSTNEKLFF. CDR3 DNA: TGTGCCAGCAGCACGGGGTCAACTAATGAAAAACTGTTTTTT.

As concerns this clone: At one end, the junction sequence differs from germline, possibly due to a read error. This rearrangement joins TRBV15 to TRBJ1-1; D may be TRBD1 (5 bases). CDR3 size: 11 residues. CDR1 and CDR2 (germline): LNHNV, YYDKDF (reference sequence). CDR3 protein: CATSRGLYRTF. CDR3 sequence (DNA): TGTGCCACCAGCCGGGGACTCTACAGAACTTTT.

J is TRBJ2-7 and V is TRBV19, with D perhaps TRBD1 (5 bases). The CDR3 contains 15 residues. Trimming pared 7 bases from V and 3 bases from J, leaving 19 bases between. Germline V gene sequence: CDR1 LNHDA, CDR2 SQIVND (reference sequence). Here the CDR3 DNA reads TGTGCCAGTAATCCTTCAGGGTCCGGCCTCTACGAGCAGTACTTC. Translation gives CASNPSGSGLYEQYF.

V gene TRBV3-1 (or the pseudogene TRBV3-2) combines with J gene TRBJ1-4; TRBD1 is a possible D gene (5 bases). The germline V gene has CDR1 LGHDT and CDR2 YNNKEL (reference sequence). This CDR3 has 12 residues. Trimming cost V 4 bases and J 10 bases, with 10 bases left between them. CDR3 nucleotide sequence: TGTGCCAGCAGCCTCACAGGCGGAAAACTGTTTTTT. Translation gives CASSLTGGKLFF.

This clone came up once. Mismatch with germline at one junction end may stem from a read error. V gene TRBV7-7 combines with J gene TRBJ2-1, with TRBD2 matching over 9 bases. This CDR3 comprises 15 residues. The germline CDR1 and CDR2 sequences are SSHAT and FNYEAQ (reference sequence). CDR3 residues: CASSLDSGGRGEQFF. DNA of the CDR3: TGTGCTAGCAGCTTAGACAGCGGGGGGCGGGGTGAGCAGTTCTTC.

This rearrangement joins TRBV2 to TRBJ1-1; TRBD1 aligns across 8 bases. CDR3 length: 11 amino acids. Germline V gene lookup returns CDR1 SNHLY and CDR2 FYNNEI. V dropped 10 bases and J dropped 5; count of bases not matched to a gene: 3. The CDR3 region is CATGQGTEAFF. The CDR3, as DNA: TGTGCCACCGGACAGGGTACTGAAGCTTTCTTT.

This clone has only a few counts. The rearrangement joins TRBV5-4 to TRBJ1-2; TRBD1 might be the D (5 bases). The CDR3 spans 15 residues. V shed 0 bases and J shed 0 bases, with 9 bases lying between them. Germline CDR1 SGHNT, CDR2 YYREEE (reference sequence). CDR3 sequence: CASSLGARANYGYTF. In DNA, the CDR3 is TGTGCCAGCAGCTTGGGGGCCAGGGCTAACTATGGCTACACCTTC. Full variable domain (outside the CDR3, taken from reference TRBV5-4 and TRBJ1-2): ETGVTQSPTHLIKTRGQQVTLRCSSQSGHNTVSWYQQALGQGPQFIFQYYREEENGRGNFPPRFSGLQFPNYSSELNVNALELDDSALYLCASSLGARANYGYTFGSGTRLTVV.

The chain is built from TRBV5-4 and TRBJ1-5; 7 bases are shared with TRBD1. Per the germline V gene, CDR1 is SGHNT and CDR2 is YYREEE (reference sequence). Unmatched junction bases numbered 5, after V lost 0 bases and J lost 2 bases. The CDR3 contains 16 residues. In nucleotides, the CDR3 is TGTGCCAGCAGCTTGGGAGGACAGGCGGGCAATCAGCCCCAGCATTTT. Protein sequence: CASSLGGQAGNQPQHF.

The chain is built from TRBV2 and TRBJ1-1; perhaps TRBD1 as D (6 bases). Germline V gives CDR1 SNHLY, CDR2 FYNNEI. The V end lost 5 bases, the J end lost 4 bases, and 20 bases lay between the germline ends. The CDR3 consists of 16 residues. In nucleotides, the CDR3 is TGTGCCAGCAGTCCAGACACTAGACAGGCTGGCACTGAAGCTTTCTTT. Protein: CASSPDTRQAGTEAFF.